The source of this T cell receptor beta chain is a study of T cell responses to AZD1222 COVID-19 vaccine. Study-level findings and limits: None of the repertoires were sampled until the peak T cell response had passed. CD4 TCRs associated with vaccination spanned spike, dominating at 160-218 and 743-854. Nearly half of spike-specific TCRs reportedly target variant regions that are unmutated in the B.1.351 and B.1.1.7 variants.

V lost 5 bases and J lost 3; bases outside the gene matches: 10. Germline V gene lookup returns CDR1 LGHNA and CDR2 YSLEER. This CDR3 comprises 16 residues. Concerning this clone itself: Its target is unknown.

The table came from immunoSEQ multiplex PCR; TCRdb's copy has only in-frame clones and leaves some out. The sample has some 150,000 clones; around 85% are singletons. The chain has TRBV4-3 and TRBJ2-7; TRBD1 matches 10 bases. This material consisted of peripheral blood, taken after recovery from COVID-19. This clonotype was obtained from an adult who had recovered from COVID-19. In nucleotides, the CDR3 is TGCGCCAGCAGCTTGTACCTGGGACAGGGGTTCTACGAGCAGTACTTC. Amino acids: CASSLYLGQGFYEQYF.